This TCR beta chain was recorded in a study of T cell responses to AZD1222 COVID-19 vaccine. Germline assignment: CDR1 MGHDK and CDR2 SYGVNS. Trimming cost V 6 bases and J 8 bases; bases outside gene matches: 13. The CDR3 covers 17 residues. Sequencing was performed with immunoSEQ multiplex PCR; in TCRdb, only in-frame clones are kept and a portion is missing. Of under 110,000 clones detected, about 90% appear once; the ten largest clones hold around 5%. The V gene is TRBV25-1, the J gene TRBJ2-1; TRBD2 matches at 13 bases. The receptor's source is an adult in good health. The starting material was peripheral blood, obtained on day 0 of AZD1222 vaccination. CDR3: CASSRAIGTSGKDEQFF. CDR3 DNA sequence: TGTGCCAGCAGCCGGGCGATCGGGACTAGCGGGAAGGATGAGCAGTTCTTC.